The 2 T cell receptor beta chains below were found in one sample sequenced in a study of T cell responses to AZD1222 COVID-19 vaccine. Profiled with immunoSEQ multiplex PCR; TCRdb holds only in-frame clones, not every one. The table has around 140,000 clones, 93% seen once. The material was peripheral blood, obtained on day 0 of AZD1222 vaccination. These receptor sequences come from an adult in good health.

J is TRBJ2-7 and V is TRBV5-1, with 8 bases matching TRBD1. The germline CDR1 and CDR2 sequences are SGHRS and YFSETQ. The CDR3 sequence is 16 residues long. V gave up 1 base and J gave up 2 bases; unmatched junction bases: 8. Written as DNA, the CDR3 is TGCGCCAGCAGCTTGTTCCCGGGACAGGATCCCTACGAGCAGTACTTC. Translation: CASSLFPGQDPYEQYF.

The chain joins TRBV7-6 to TRBJ2-1, with 15 bases fitting TRBD2. Germline-derived CDR1 and CDR2 are SGHVS and FNYEAQ. This CDR3 spans 19 amino acids. The J segment lost 3 bases and the V segment lost 5 bases, leaving 11 bases of the junction unmatched. The CDR3 DNA is TGTGCCAGCAGCGTACCCAGGACTAGCGGGGGGGGATACTACAATGAGCAGTTCTTC. Protein: CASSVPRTSGGGYYNEQFF.